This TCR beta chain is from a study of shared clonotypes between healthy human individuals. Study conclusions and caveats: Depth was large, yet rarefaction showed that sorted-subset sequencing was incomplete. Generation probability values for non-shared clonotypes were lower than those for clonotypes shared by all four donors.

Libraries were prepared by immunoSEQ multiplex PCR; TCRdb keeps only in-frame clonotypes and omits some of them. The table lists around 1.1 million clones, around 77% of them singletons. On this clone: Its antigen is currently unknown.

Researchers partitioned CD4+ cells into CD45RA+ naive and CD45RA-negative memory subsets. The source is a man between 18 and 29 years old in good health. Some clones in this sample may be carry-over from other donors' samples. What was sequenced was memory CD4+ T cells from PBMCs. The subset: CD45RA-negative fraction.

In DNA, the CDR3 is TGTGCCAGCAGCTTGTACGTAGCGGGAGGGGCTACCGGGGAGCTGTTTTTT. Protein sequence: CASSLYVAGGATGELFF. This chain uses TRBV5-5 with TRBJ2-2, with 11 nucleotides matching TRBD2. The CDR3 has 17 amino acids. J lost 5 bases, V lost 1 base, and 7 bases had no gene match. Germline values: CDR1 SGHKS, CDR2 YYEKEE (reference sequence).